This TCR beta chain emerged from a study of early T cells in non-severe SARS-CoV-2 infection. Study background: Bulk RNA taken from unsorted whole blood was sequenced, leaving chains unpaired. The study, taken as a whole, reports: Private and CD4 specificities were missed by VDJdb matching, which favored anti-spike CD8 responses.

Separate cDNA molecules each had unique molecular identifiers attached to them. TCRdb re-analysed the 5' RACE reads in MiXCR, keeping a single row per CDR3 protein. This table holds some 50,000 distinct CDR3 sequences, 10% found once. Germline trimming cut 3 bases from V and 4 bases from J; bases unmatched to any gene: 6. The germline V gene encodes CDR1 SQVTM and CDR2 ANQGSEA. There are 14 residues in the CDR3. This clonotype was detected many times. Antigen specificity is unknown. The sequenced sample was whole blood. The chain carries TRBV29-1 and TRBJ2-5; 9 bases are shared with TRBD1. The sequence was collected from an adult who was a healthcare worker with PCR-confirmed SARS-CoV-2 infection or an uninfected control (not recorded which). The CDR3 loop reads CSVDLSGQGETQYF. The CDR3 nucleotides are TGCAGCGTTGATCTGTCGGGACAGGGAGAGACCCAGTACTTC.